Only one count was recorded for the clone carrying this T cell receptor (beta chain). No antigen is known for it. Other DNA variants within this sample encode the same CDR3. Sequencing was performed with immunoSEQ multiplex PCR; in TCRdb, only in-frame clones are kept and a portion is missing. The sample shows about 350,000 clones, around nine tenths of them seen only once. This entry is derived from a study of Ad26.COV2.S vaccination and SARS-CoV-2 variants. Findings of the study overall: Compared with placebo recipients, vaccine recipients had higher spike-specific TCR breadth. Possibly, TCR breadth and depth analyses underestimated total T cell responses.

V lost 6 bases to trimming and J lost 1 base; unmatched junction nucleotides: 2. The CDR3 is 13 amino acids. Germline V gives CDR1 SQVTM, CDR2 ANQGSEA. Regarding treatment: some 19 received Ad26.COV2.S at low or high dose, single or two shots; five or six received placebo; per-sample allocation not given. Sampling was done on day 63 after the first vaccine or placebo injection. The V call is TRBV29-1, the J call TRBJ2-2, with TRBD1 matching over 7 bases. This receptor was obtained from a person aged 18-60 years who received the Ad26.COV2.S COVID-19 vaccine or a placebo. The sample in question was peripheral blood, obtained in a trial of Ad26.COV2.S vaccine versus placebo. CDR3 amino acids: CSVRQGNTGELFF. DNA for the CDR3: TGCAGCGTACGACAGGGGAACACCGGGGAGCTGTTTTTT.